The T cell receptor beta chain described here comes from a study of T cell responses to AZD1222 COVID-19 vaccine. Study details: Second-dose schedules of about 4 or about 12 weeks were combined. Points from the study as a whole: Within unmutated variant regions lay the reported targets of nearly half of spike-specific TCRs. An increase in Spike-specific TCR breadth and depth was observed after two AZD1222 doses.

Notes on this clone: Its antigen remains unidentified.

The assay was immunoSEQ multiplex PCR, and TCRdb's table has in-frame clones only and misses some. Here the sample spans 100,000 or so clones, about 89% being singletons. Germline CDR1 is SEHNR and CDR2 is FQNEAQ (reference sequence). This CDR3 has 13 amino acids. V shed 5 bases and J shed 2 bases, with 9 bases lying between them. The receptor was derived from an adult in good health. The gene calls are TRBV7-9 and TRBJ1-1, with D unresolved. Here the sequenced sample was peripheral blood, taken on day 0 of AZD1222 vaccination. The CDR3 here is CASSQPANTEAFF. DNA of the CDR3: TGTGCCAGCAGCCAACCGGCTAACACTGAAGCTTTCTTT.